Reported below is one T cell receptor beta chain. Its cognate antigen is unknown. The record originates from a study of T cells in localized non-small cell lung cancer. Notes on the study in general: The highest T cell clonality was in uninvolved adjacent lung, above tumor.

Profiling relied on immunoSEQ multiplex PCR, and the TCRdb table lists in-frame clones only, not all of them. In the table there are under 70,000 clones, just over 85% of which are singletons. The CDR3 has 14 residues. Trimming shortened V by 6 bases and J by 2 bases, and 11 bases separated the two germline ends. Germline loops: CDR1 SGDLS, CDR2 YYNGEE. Sequenced material: peripheral blood, taken before any cancer treatment. The rearrangement uses TRBV9 and TRBJ2-2; D not resolved. This receptor was obtained from a woman aged 40-75 years with stage I lung adenocarcinoma. CDR3 sequence reads: CASTLGLNTGELFF. The CDR3 nucleotides are TGTGCCAGCACCTTGGGTCTAAACACCGGGGAGCTGTTTTTT.